This TCR beta chain emerged from a study of PD-1 blockade in classical Hodgkin lymphoma. General study results and limits: Before treatment, complete responders showed about the same diversity as newly diagnosed patients. Exclusion removed patients who began nivolumab under 1 year after ASCT.

The V gene's germline CDR1 is SGHVS and CDR2 FQNEAQ. CDR3 length equals 14 residues. With V trimmed by 2 bases and J by 10 bases, 7 bases remained unmatched. The time point was: cycle 4 day 1 (C4D1), after five to seven weeks of nivolumab. Brentuximab vedotin exposure varied, and every patient relapsed after autologous stem cell transplantation. Under best response, outcomes were complete response, partial response or progressive disease. With regard to this clone: What it binds is not known.

TCRdb keeps only in-frame clones here, not all; method: immunoSEQ multiplex PCR. The sample carries 25,000 to 35,000 clones, 72% recorded once. The TCR was taken from a human donor with classical Hodgkin lymphoma. The rearrangement joins TRBV7-8 to TRBJ2-1; 8 bases align to TRBD2. The sample was peripheral blood mononuclear cells (PBMCs), taken before the fourth cycle of nivolumab. The CDR3 protein is CASSLRLAGTEQFF. In nucleotides, the CDR3 is TGTGCCAGCAGCTTACGGCTAGCGGGTACGGAGCAGTTCTTC.